This T cell receptor beta chain was profiled in a study of OX40 agonist ivuxolimab in advanced cancers. Study information: Across the patients, intravenous ivuxolimab was delivered every 2 weeks at 0.01 to 10 mg/kg. Patients receiving dose escalation had hepatocellular carcinoma, melanoma, renal cell or head and neck cancer.

Profiled with immunoSEQ multiplex PCR; TCRdb holds only in-frame clones, not every one. The sample includes 59,000 or so clones, approximately 82% of them seen just once. Study observations and caveats: Some patients without response likewise showed low normalized clonal expansion. CD4+ and CD8+ blood T cells expanded clonally by week 6 at 0.1 to 3.0 mg/kg.

Turning to this clone: No antigen is known for it.

The J segment lost 2 bases and the V segment lost 8 bases, leaving 9 bases of the junction unmatched. This CDR3 has 16 residues. Per the germline V gene, CDR1 is SEHNR and CDR2 is FQNEAQ (reference sequence). The chain uses TRBV7-9 and TRBJ1-4; TRBD1 matches 9 bases. Here the sequenced sample was CD4+ or CD8+ T cells sorted from blood, taken in a trial of the OX40 agonist ivuxolimab. This clonotype was obtained from an adult with an advanced solid tumor such as melanoma, head and neck, liver or kidney cancer. DNA of the CDR3: TGTGCCAGCGGAAACAGGGGGCTAGGGACTAATGAAAAACTGTTTTTT. Its translation: CASGNRGLGTNEKLFF.